These 12 T cell receptor beta chains came from one sample sequenced in a study of CD4 T cells in relation to SARS-CoV-2 and coronaviruses. Here immunoSEQ multiplex PCR was the method, and the copy in TCRdb shows in-frame clones only, minus some. The sample lists around 28,000 clones; just under 75% were seen once. CD4+ T cells from unexposed donors were obtained before the COVID-19 pandemic (2011-2018). Isolation of CD4+ T cells took place after nine to ten days in culture. Which antigens these TCRs recognize remains unknown. Sequenced material: CD4+ T cells from PBMCs, cultured in vitro. These receptors originate from a human donor in good health.

The chain is built from TRBV9 and TRBJ2-5; perhaps TRBD1 as D (5 bases). The CDR3 runs to 15 residues. Trimming cost V 0 bases and J 2 bases, with 11 bases left between them. Germline V gene data show CDR1 as SGDLS and CDR2 as YYNGEE. CDR3 loop: CASSVGGRAQETQYF. CDR3 in DNA: TGTGCCAGCAGCGTAGGTGGCAGGGCTCAAGAGACCCAGTACTTC.

This clone was detected once. The rearrangement links TRBV18 to TRBJ2-3; D perhaps matches TRBD1 (7 bases). V shed 4 bases and J shed 1 base, with 12 bases lying between them. CDR3 length equals 15 residues. Germline CDR1 reads KGHSH; CDR2 reads LQKENI. In nucleotides, the CDR3 is TGTGCCAGCTCACTCAGGGGGGATGGCACAGATACGCAGTATTTT. This encodes CASSLRGDGTDTQYF.

The V and J genes are TRBV29-1 and TRBJ2-7; weak D call: TRBD1 (5 bases). V was clipped by 4 bases and J by 9 bases, with 16 bases between them. Germline V gives CDR1 SQVTM, CDR2 ANQGSEA. This CDR3 has 12 residues. CDR3 DNA sequence: TGCAGCGTTGGACAGCCGGCGGTGGGGCAGTACTTC. It is translated as CSVGQPAVGQYF.

This chain uses TRBV7-2 with TRBJ2-1, with D perhaps matching TRBD1 or TRBD2 (6 bases each). Germline V gene data show CDR1 as SGHTA and CDR2 as FQGNSA. The CDR3 is made up of 15 amino acids. V lost 5 bases to trimming and J lost 7 bases, with 18 bases between them. The CDR3 nucleotides are TGTGCCAGCAGCCCGGAGGGGGTAGTACGAAATGAGCAGTTCTTC. This translates into CASSPEGVVRNEQFF.

The chain combines TRBV4-3 with TRBJ2-7, with a weak D call TRBD2 (5 bases). The length of the CDR3 is 13 residues. Trimming left V 2 bases short and J 6 bases short, with 11 bases between. Per the germline V gene, CDR1 is LGHNA and CDR2 is YSLEER. CDR3: CASSQRGGLEQYF. CDR3 nucleotides: TGCGCCAGCAGCCAACGGGGTGGACTCGAGCAGTACTTC.

J is TRBJ2-3 and V is TRBV25-1; TRBD2 matches 7 bases. Germline values: CDR1 MGHDK, CDR2 SYGVNS. CDR3 length: 13 amino acids. V gave up 4 bases and J gave up 6 bases; unmatched junction bases: 4. CDR3 nucleotides: TGTGCCAGCAGTGCCCAGGGAGGGGATACGCAGTATTTT. Translated, it gives CASSAQGGDTQYF. Drawing the rest from reference TRBV25-1 and TRBJ2-3, the complete variable domain is EADIYQTPRYLVIGTGKKITLECSQTMGHDKMYWYQQDPGMELHLIHYSYGVNSTEKGDLSSESTVSRIRTEHFPLTLESARPSHTSQYLCASSAQGGDTQYFGPGTRLTVL.

As DNA, the CDR3 is TGTGCCAGCAGCTACGACGTCGGCACCGGGGAGCTGTTTTTT. It specifies CASSYDVGTGELFF. V usage is TRBV7-9 and J usage is TRBJ2-2; D remains ambiguous. This CDR3 is 14 amino acids long. V was trimmed by 4 bases and J by 4 bases, leaving 10 bases between them. The germline V gene has CDR1 SEHNR and CDR2 FQNEAQ (reference sequence).

Only one count was recorded for this clone. V gene TRBV25-1 combines with J gene TRBJ2-5, with a weak D call TRBD1 (5 bases). CDR3 length: 15 residues. From germline, CDR1 is MGHDK and CDR2 SYGVNS. V dropped 3 bases and J dropped 2 bases, with 13 bases sitting between them. DNA of the CDR3: TGTGCCAGCAGTGATCACCAGGGCTGGCAAGAGACCCAGTACTTC. Its translation: CASSDHQGWQETQYF.

The V call is TRBV3-1 (or the pseudogene TRBV3-2), the J call TRBJ2-4; no reliable D call. The germline CDR1 and CDR2 sequences are LGHDT and YNNKEL (reference sequence). Trimming left V 4 bases short and J 3 bases short, with 10 bases between. This CDR3 contains 14 residues. The CDR3 spells CASSPRAIKNIQYF. CDR3 DNA sequence: TGTGCCAGCAGCCCCCGGGCGATCAAAAACATTCAGTACTTC.

The V and J genes are TRBV18 and TRBJ1-3; no clear D gene. CDR1 and CDR2 (germline): KGHSH, LQKENI. Trimming stripped 4 bases from V and 6 bases from J, with 16 bases between. The CDR3 covers 15 residues. The CDR3 nucleotides are TGTGCCAGCTCACTTGACCGGCCCAATGAAAACACCATATATTTT. Its translation is CASSLDRPNENTIYF.

V is TRBV5-6 and J is TRBJ1-1; unclear D gene. This CDR3 has 13 amino acids. Trimming removed 0 bases from V and 0 bases from J, with 3 bases in between. Looked up from germline, CDR1 is SGHDT and CDR2 is YYEEEE. DNA of the CDR3: TGTGCCAGCAGCTTGGTATTGAACACTGAAGCTTTCTTT. It yields the protein CASSLVLNTEAFF. The entire variable domain, with the rest obtained from reference TRBV5-6 and TRBJ1-1, is as follows: DAGVTQSPTHLIKTRGQQVTLRCSPKSGHDTVSWYQQALGQGPQFIFQYYEEEERQRGNFPDRFSGHQFPNYSSELNVNALLLGDSALYLCASSLVLNTEAFFGQGTRLTVV.

J is TRBJ1-1 and V is TRBV28; D might be TRBD1 (6 bases). The CDR3 runs 16 residues. Germline V lookup: CDR1 MDHEN, CDR2 SYDVKM. Trimming took off 7 bases at V and 0 bases at J, with 18 bases between the two ends. CDR3 DNA sequence: TGTGCCAGCACGTGGGGGGGCCTCCTGCTGAACACTGAAGCTTTCTTT. Its protein is CASTWGGLLLNTEAFF.